Each of the 3 T cell receptor beta chains below was sequenced from the same sample in a study of T-cell reconstitution after alpha-beta-depleted transplantation in children. TCRbeta library preparation incorporated unique molecular identifiers. TCRdb fed the PCR reads into MiXCR, producing one record per CDR3 protein. The sample contains about 97,000 distinct CDR3 sequences, approximately 6% of which appear only once. The starting material was PBMCs, mostly from graft donor cells, obtained 60 days after TCRalphabeta/CD19-depleted stem cell transplant. Receptors were obtained from a female patient aged 2-15 years who had a stem cell transplant for Fanconi anemia, so the T cells may come from the graft donor.

This clonotype was seen ten or more times. The CDR3 reads CASSLTYGTSDYNEQFF. For the CDR3, the DNA is TGTGCCAGCAGTTTAACTTACGGGACTAGCGATTACAATGAGCAGTTCTTC. The J gene is TRBJ2-1, the V gene TRBV27, with TRBD2 identical over 10 bases. V dropped 2 bases and J dropped 4; count of bases not matched to a gene: 8. The germline CDR1 and CDR2 sequences are MNHEY and SMNVEV (reference sequence). The CDR3 totals 17 residues.

This clonotype was recorded at least ten times. V gene TRBV20-1 combines with J gene TRBJ2-7; D remains ambiguous. The CDR3 has 11 amino acids. The V gene lost 2 bases and the J gene lost 2 bases, with 4 bases spanning the gap. CDR1 DFQATT and CDR2 SNEGSKA come from the germline V gene (reference sequence). CDR3 sequence: CSARLAYEQYF. The DNA for the CDR3 is TGCAGTGCTAGACTAGCCTACGAGCAGTACTTC.

The chain carries TRBV7-2 and TRBJ2-3; 9 bases fit TRBD2. V dropped 3 bases and J dropped 3; count of bases not matched to a gene: 1. This CDR3 has 14 amino acids. Germline CDR1 reads SGHTA; CDR2 reads FQGNSA. This chain's CDR3 is CASSFLAGTDTQYF. CDR3 nucleotide sequence: TGTGCCAGCAGCTTCCTAGCGGGAACAGATACGCAGTATTTT.